This T cell receptor beta chain emerged from a study of human T cells and chemical hapten exposure. About the research overall: Affected patients, primarily female, had alopecia areata, totalis or universalis.

As to time point: pre-sensitization, week 0. The treatment: therapeutic diphenylcyclopropenone sensitization with weekly scalp DPC. Unique molecular identifiers were affixed to discrete cDNA molecules within the library. TCRdb itself ran the RACE reads through MiXCR, one entry per CDR3 protein. The sample has around 330,000 distinct CDR3 sequences, 5% to 6.5% seen once. V was pared by 4 bases and J by 6 bases, with 16 bases between. Germline assignment: CDR1 DFQATT and CDR2 SNEGSKA (reference sequence). The CDR3 sequence is 13 residues long. Turning to this clonotype: The antigen is undetermined.

General study results and limits: TCRs at high frequency, those above 1 in 1000, did not change with DPC sensitization.

This receptor was taken from a woman younger than 30 with alopecia areata. Some clones in this sample may be carry-over from other donors' samples. The sample consisted of whole blood, taken in connection with sensitization to the hapten diphenylcyclopropenone (DPC). V usage is TRBV20-1 and J usage is TRBJ2-7, with D perhaps TRBD2 (6 bases). CDR3 in amino acids: CSAIPPTSLEQYF. CDR3 coding DNA: TGCAGTGCTATCCCCCCGACTAGTCTCGAGCAGTACTTC.